This T cell receptor (beta chain) came from a study of cytomegalovirus exposure and HLA in healthy donors. The overall study: There were about 85 million unique TCRs (from HLA-typed donors) in an early data release. Whole-study findings and limits: In terms of immune exposure information, only CMV serostatus was available. There were fewer than 200 TCR beta chains listed as cytomegalovirus-associated. TCR sequences were mostly rare, though some public TCRs occurred in many donors.

It was with 60 Vbeta and 13 Jbeta primers that the PCR ran. Repertoires were generated with immunoSEQ multiplex PCR, while TCRdb's copy carries only in-frame clones and drops some. The data hold under 150,000 clones, with approximately 80% observed a single time. Points on this clone: Its antigen is unknown.

Germline CDR1 SGHVS, CDR2 FQNEAQ. The CDR3 totals 18 residues. Trimming removed 2 bases at V and 0 bases at J, with 16 bases between. The sample was PBMCs. The rearrangement joins TRBV7-8 to TRBJ1-4; a weak D match, TRBD1 (6 bases). The source is a girl aged 2 to 9 in good health and CMV-seronegative. In DNA form, the CDR3 reads TGTGCCAGCAGCTTATATCCTGCAGGGGCAGCAACTAATGAAAAACTGTTTTTT. Its translation is CASSLYPAGAATNEKLFF.